The sequence of this TCR beta chain was determined in a study of T cells in Graves' hyperthyroidism and ophthalmopathy. Amplified TCR beta CDR3 regions derived from RNA transcripts. HTBI primers were used for first-round RT-PCR of the TCR CDR3. Using its own MiXCR run on the multiplex PCR reads, TCRdb lists one record per CDR3 protein. The table records hundreds of thousands of distinct CDR3 sequences, 38% of them present only once. The receptor comes from a man younger than 35 with Graves' hyperthyroidism. What was sequenced was blood.

The DNA of the CDR3 is TGCAGTGCTAGAGCGGGCCAGGGAGGGACCGGGGAGCTGTTTTTT. Its protein product is CSARAGQGGTGELFF. The chain combines TRBV20-1 with TRBJ2-2; the match to TRBD2 covers 7 bases. J gave up 5 bases and V 1 base, and 7 bases lay outside the gene matches. The CDR3 sequence is 15 residues long. Germline CDR1 DFQATT, CDR2 SNEGSKA (reference sequence).